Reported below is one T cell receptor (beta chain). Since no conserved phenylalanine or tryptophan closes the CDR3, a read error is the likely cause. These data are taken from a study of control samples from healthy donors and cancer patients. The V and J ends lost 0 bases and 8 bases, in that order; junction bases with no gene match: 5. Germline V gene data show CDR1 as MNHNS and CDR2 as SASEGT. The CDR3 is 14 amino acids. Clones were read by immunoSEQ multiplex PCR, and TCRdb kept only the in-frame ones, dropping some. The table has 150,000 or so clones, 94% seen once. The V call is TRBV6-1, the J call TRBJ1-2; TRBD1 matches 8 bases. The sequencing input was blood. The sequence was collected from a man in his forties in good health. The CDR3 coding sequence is TGTGCCAGCAGTGAAGCAGGGCAGGGGGCAGGCTACACCCTC. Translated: CASSEAGQGAGYTL.